The present T cell receptor beta chain was sequenced within a study of beta chain features in type 1 diabetes. The study, taken as a whole, reports: In all four CD4+ subsets, TCRB CDR3 length was significantly, moderately reduced in type 1 diabetes. The study found that naive, central memory and Treg TCRB repertoires appeared more similar in patients than in healthy donors.

There are 18 residues in the CDR3. The entirety of the isolated RNA underwent reverse transcription, so expressed TCRB transcripts were sequenced. About 3.7 million reads on average were seen across naive, central memory and regulatory T cell samples. This table comes from immunoSEQ multiplex PCR, and its TCRdb copy is limited to in-frame clones, with some not included. The profile shows roughly 350,000 clones, 8.5% to 10% of them singletons. A few counts support this clone. No antigen is known for it. Sequenced input: central memory CD4+ T cells from blood. This sequence joins TRBV21-1 and TRBJ2-7; the table gives TRBD2 as D, unverified against the DNA. TRBV21-1 is assigned pseudogene status. The source is a man aged 30 to 45 with type 1 diabetes. In nucleotides, the CDR3 is TGTGCCAGCAGCAAACTCCACCGACTAGCGTACTACTCCTACGAGCAGTACTTC. It is translated as CASSKLHRLAYYSYEQYF.